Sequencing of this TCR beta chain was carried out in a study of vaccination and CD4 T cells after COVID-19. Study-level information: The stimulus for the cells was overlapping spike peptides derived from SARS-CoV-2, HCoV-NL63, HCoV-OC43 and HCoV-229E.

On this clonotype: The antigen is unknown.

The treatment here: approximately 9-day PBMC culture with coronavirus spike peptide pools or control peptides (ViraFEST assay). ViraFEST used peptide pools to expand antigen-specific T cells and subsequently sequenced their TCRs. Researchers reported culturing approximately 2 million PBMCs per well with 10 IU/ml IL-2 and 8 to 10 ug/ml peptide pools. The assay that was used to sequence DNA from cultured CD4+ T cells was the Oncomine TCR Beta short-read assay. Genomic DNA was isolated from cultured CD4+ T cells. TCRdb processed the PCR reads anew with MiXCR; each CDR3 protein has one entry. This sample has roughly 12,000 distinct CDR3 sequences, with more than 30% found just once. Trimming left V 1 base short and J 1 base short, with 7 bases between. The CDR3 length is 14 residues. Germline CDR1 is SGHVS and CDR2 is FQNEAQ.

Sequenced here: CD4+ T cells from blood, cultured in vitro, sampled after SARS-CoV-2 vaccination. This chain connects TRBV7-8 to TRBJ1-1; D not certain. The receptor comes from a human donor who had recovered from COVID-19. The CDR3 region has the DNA TGTGCCAGCAGCTTAGAATGGGCGAACACTGAAGCTTTCTTT. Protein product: CASSLEWANTEAFF.